The table lists the clone carrying this T cell receptor (beta chain) with a few counts. Every donor gave 7.5 to 10 milliliters of peripheral blood. A second 7 to 11 cycle PCR used barcoded and J-beta primers. In TCRdb, the 5' RACE reads were re-called with MiXCR into one record per CDR3 protein. Of over 450,000 distinct CDR3 sequences listed, less than 25% are singletons. The source of the sample is a study of blood T cells in healthy people across ages. CDR3 length: 16 residues. The V gene lost 5 bases and the J gene lost 2 bases, with 15 bases spanning the gap. Per germline, CDR1 LGHNA and CDR2 YNFKEQ. The same data also contributed to another study, on T cells of mothers and their children. From that report: Three mothers and their six children, all healthy Caucasians, donated.

Specimen: blood. This sequence was found in a boy between 10 and 17 years old in good health. V usage is TRBV4-2 and J usage is TRBJ1-4; D gene unclear. The CDR3 reads CASSIPGISTNEKLFF. CDR3 nucleotides: TGTGCCAGCAGCATCCCGGGAATCTCCACTAATGAAAAACTGTTTTTT.